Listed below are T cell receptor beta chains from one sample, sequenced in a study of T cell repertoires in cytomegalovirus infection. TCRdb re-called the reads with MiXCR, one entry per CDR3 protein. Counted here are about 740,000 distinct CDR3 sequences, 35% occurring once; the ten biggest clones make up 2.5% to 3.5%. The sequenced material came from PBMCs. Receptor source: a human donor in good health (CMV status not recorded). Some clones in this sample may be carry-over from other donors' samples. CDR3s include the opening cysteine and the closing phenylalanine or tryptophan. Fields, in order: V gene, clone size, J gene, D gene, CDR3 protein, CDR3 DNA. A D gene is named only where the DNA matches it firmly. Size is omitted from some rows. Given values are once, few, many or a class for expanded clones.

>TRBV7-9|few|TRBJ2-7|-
CASRKSEGAEQYF
TGTGCCAGCAGGAAATCCGAGGGAGCCGAGCAGTACTTC
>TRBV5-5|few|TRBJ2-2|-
CASTPQGGNTGELFF
TGTGCCAGCACACCACAGGGAGGGAACACCGGGGAGCTGTTTTTT
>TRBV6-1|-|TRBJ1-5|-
CASSGEGVGPQHF
TGTGCCAGCAGTGGGGAGGGGGTTGGGCCCCAGCATTTT
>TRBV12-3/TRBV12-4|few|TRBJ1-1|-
CASKLQSHTEAFF
TGTGCCAGCAAGCTCCAATCTCACACTGAAGCTTTCTTT
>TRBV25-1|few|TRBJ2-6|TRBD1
CASSSFGTGVPSGANVLTF
TGTGCCAGCAGTTCCTTCGGGACAGGGGTACCTTCTGGGGCCAACGTCCTGACTTTC
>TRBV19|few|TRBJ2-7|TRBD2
CASSIQGLAIEQYF
TGTGCCAGTAGTATCCAGGGACTAGCGATCGAGCAGTACTTC
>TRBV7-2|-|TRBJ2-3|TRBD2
CASIWPELAGPTDPQYF
TGTGCCAGCATCTGGCCCGAACTAGCGGGGCCCACAGATCCGCAGTATTTT
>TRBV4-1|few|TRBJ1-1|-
CASSKGLGMNTEAFF
TGCGCCAGCAGTAAGGGACTCGGTATGAACACTGAAGCTTTCTTT
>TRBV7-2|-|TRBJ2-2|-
CASSTGTLKTGELFF
TGTGCCAGCAGCACTGGGACACTTAAGACCGGGGAGCTGTTTTTT
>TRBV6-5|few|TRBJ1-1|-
CASSYSPTSAFF
TGTGCCAGCAGTTATTCCCCCACGTCAGCTTTCTTT
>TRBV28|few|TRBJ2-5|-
CASSLLAREETQYF
TGTGCCAGCAGTTTATTGGCAAGAGAAGAGACCCAGTACTTC
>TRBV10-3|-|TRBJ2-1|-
CAISSLGEVNEQFF
TGTGCCATCAGTAGTCTGGGGGAGGTAAATGAGCAGTTCTTC
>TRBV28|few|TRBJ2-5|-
CASGGREKETQYF
TGTGCCAGTGGCGGACGGGAAAAAGAGACCCAGTACTTC
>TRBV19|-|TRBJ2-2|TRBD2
CASTPLLAGGAGELFF
TGTGCCAGTACTCCCTTACTAGCGGGAGGGGCCGGGGAGCTGTTTTTT
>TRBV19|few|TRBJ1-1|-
CASSMVGTRNTEAFF
TGTGCCAGTAGTATGGTGGGGACCAGGAACACTGAAGCTTTCTTT
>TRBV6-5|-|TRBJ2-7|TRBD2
CASSITSGDYEQYF
TGTGCCAGCAGTATTACTAGCGGGGACTACGAGCAGTACTTC
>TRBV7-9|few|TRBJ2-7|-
CASSRPVAGKYEQYF
TGTGCCAGCAGCCGTCCAGTGGCAGGGAAGTACGAGCAGTACTTC
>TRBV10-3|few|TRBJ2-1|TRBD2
CAISTTSGSSYNEQFF
TGTGCCATCAGTACGACTAGCGGCAGCTCCTACAATGAGCAGTTCTTC
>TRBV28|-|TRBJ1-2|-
CASSPLLGPSYGYTF
TGTGCCAGCAGCCCCCTGCTGGGGCCCTCTTATGGCTACACCTTC
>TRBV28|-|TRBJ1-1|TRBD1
CASQQGGYAEAFF
TGTGCCAGCCAACAGGGGGGGTACGCGGAAGCTTTCTTT
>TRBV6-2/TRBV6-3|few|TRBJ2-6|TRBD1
CASRDRGASGANVLTF
TGTGCCAGCCGGGACAGAGGAGCCTCTGGGGCCAACGTCCTGACTTTC
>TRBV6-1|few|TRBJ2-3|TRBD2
CASSEGPGLAISSTDTQYF
TGTGCCAGCAGTGAAGGCCCGGGACTAGCGATCTCTAGCACAGATACGCAGTATTTT
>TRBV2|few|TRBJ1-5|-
CASSTEIGTKHF
TGTGCCAGCAGCACCGAAATAGGGACAAAGCATTTT
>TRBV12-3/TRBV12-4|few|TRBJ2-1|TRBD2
CASSLARSAGDNEQFF
TGTGCCAGCAGTTTAGCCCGATCAGCGGGAGACAATGAGCAGTTCTTC
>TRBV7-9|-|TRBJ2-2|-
CASSPKGLAGELFF
TGTGCCAGCAGCCCCAAGGGTTTGGCCGGGGAGCTGTTTTTT
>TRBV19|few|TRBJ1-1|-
CASSSFQGRTEAFF
TGTGCCAGTAGTTCTTTTCAGGGTCGGACTGAAGCTTTCTTT
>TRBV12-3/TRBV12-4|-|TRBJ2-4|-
CASSLKAPAAKNIQYF
TGTGCAAGCAGTTTAAAGGCGCCCGCTGCCAAAAACATTCAGTACTTC
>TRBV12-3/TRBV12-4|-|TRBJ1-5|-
CASSKGGGRLSNQPQHF
TGTGCCAGCAGTAAGGGTGGGGGCAGACTTAGCAATCAGCCCCAGCATTTT
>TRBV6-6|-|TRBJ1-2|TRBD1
CASRWDRGSGYTF
TGTGCCAGCAGATGGGACAGGGGGTCTGGCTACACCTTC
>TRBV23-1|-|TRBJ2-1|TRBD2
CAILKSGKSSYNEQFF
TGCGCCATCTTAAAAAGCGGGAAAAGCTCCTACAATGAGCAGTTCTTC